This TCR beta chain was obtained from a study of blood T cell repertoires in COVID-19. Only in-frame clones appear in the TCRdb table, and some are missing; sequencing was by immunoSEQ multiplex PCR. The sample contains around 100,000 clones, about 77% of which appear only once. Trimming stripped 3 bases from V and 4 bases from J, with 9 bases between. The CDR3 contains 13 residues. With respect to this clone: The same CDR3 is also encoded by other DNA sequences in this sample.

The chain carries TRBV12-3 or TRBV12-4 and TRBJ1-1; D is perhaps TRBD1 (5 bases). Input material: peripheral blood. The receptor was derived from a man aged 70 or older with active or convalescent COVID-19. CDR3 loop: CASSLGGGTEAFF. The DNA of the CDR3 is TGTGCCAGCAGTTTGGGGGGGGGCACTGAAGCTTTCTTT.